Each of the 14 T cell receptor beta chains below was sequenced from the same sample in a study of low-dose radiotherapy and immunotherapy resistance in tumors. Covering alpha and beta chains, TRAV- and TRBV-specific primers were used for the first-strand cDNA. A roughly 21-cycle PCR with a constant-region primer and V-primer adapter amplified TCRs. TCRdb used MiXCR to reprocess the reads, holding one entry per CDR3 protein. The top ten hold roughly 6% of the sample, which has around 90,000 distinct CDR3 sequences, 18% seen once. Stated time point: before trial treatment. The sample was PBMCs, taken before treatment. The receptors originated from a male donor with prostate cancer.

The V call is TRBV6-2 or TRBV6-3, the J call TRBJ2-7; possible D gene TRBD2, 7 bases. The CDR3 is made up of 17 amino acids. Germline V lookup: CDR1 MNHEY, CDR2 SVGEGT. With 7 bases removed from V and 5 bases from J, the gap between germline ends came to 27 bases. In DNA, the CDR3 is TGTGCCAGCAAATATGTAGGGGGGGCGCTGGGGACGGACGAGCAGTACTTC. It translates to CASKYVGGALGTDEQYF.

This clonotype was counted a few times. No DNA is shown, since the ends of the CDR3 on it are uncertain; the CDR3 is the one TCRdb lists. This sequence joins TRBV7-9 and TRBJ2-3; the table's D call of TRBD1 was not tested on the DNA. In germline, CDR1 is SEHNR, CDR2 FQNEAQ (reference sequence). The CDR3 has 24 residues if both end residues are counted. This CDR3 reads CASTNQTSMYLCASSGEVTDTQYF.

Of note for this clonotype: With a much larger clone just one base away, this may be a read error. The rearrangement joins TRBV6-2 or TRBV6-3 to TRBJ2-3, with TRBD2 matching 9 bases. Germline CDR1 MNHEY, CDR2 SVGEGT. The CDR3 is 18 amino acids. The junction had 14 bases not matched to a gene; V was cut back by 0 bases and J by 7 bases. The CDR3 protein is CASSYSGQRGAPAHTQYF. DNA for the CDR3: TGTGCCAGCAGTTACTCGGGGCAGCGGGGGGCCCCCGCCCATACGCAGTATTTT.

This clonotype was seen repeatedly, ten times or more. The rearrangement joins TRBV3-1 to TRBJ2-7; D is perhaps TRBD1 or TRBD2 (5 bases each). The CDR3 contains 14 residues. The germline V gene encodes CDR1 LGHDT and CDR2 YNNKEL (reference sequence). Trimming stripped 6 bases from V and 0 bases from J, with 12 bases between. CDR3 region: CASSRDRSSYEQYF. In DNA form, the CDR3 reads TGTGCCAGCAGTAGGGACCGAAGCTCCTACGAGCAGTACTTC.

In its sample, this clonotype was seen many times. The J gene is TRBJ1-5, the V gene TRBV20-1; a possible D gene is TRBD1 (6 bases). The germline gives CDR1 DFQATT, CDR2 SNEGSKA (reference sequence). The CDR3 contains 12 residues. V was shortened by 5 bases and J by 4 bases, with 9 bases between the two germline ends. CDR3 sequence: CSAVQGNQPQHF. The CDR3 region has the DNA TGCAGTGCTGTACAGGGAAATCAGCCCCAGCATTTT.

This clonotype has a count of ten or more. This rearrangement joins TRBV12-3 or TRBV12-4 to TRBJ2-3; 7 nucleotides line up with TRBD1. V dropped 6 bases and J dropped 5; count of bases not matched to a gene: 5. The CDR3 loop spans 13 amino acids. The CDR3 nucleotides are TGTGCCAGCAGGACAGGGCCCATAGATACGCAGTATTTT. Encoded protein: CASRTGPIDTQYF.

This clonotype was found many times. The chain recombines TRBV18 with TRBJ2-1; 14 bases line up with TRBD2. The CDR3 is made up of 18 amino acids. The V gene end was trimmed by 3 bases and the J gene end by 9 bases; junction bases not matched to a gene: 13. Germline-derived CDR1 and CDR2 are KGHSH and LQKENI. The CDR3 bases are TGTGCCAGCTCACCGCGGGGACTAGCGGGAGCTCAGGGTGGTGAGCAGTTCTTC. Its translation is CASSPRGLAGAQGGEQFF.

V and J are TRBV3-1 and TRBJ1-2; unclear D gene. The CDR3 is 16 residues long. Trimming cost V 0 bases and J 2 bases, with 13 bases left between them. Germline loops: CDR1 LGHDT, CDR2 YNNKEL (reference sequence). The CDR3 DNA is TGTGCCAGCAGCCAAGATACCCTGACGGGGAACTATGGCTACACCTTC. This translates into CASSQDTLTGNYGYTF.

This clonotype counts as medium-sized. This sequence joins TRBV28 and TRBJ2-2; no clear D gene. The V and J ends lost 6 bases and 5 bases respectively, with 13 bases between them. This CDR3 has 14 residues. Per the germline V gene, CDR1 is MDHEN and CDR2 is SYDVKM. CDR3 in amino acids: CASSSPGGTGELFF. The CDR3 DNA reads TGTGCCAGCAGCTCCCCCGGTGGGACCGGGGAGCTGTTTTTT.

This clonotype was counted many times. The chain recombines TRBV6-1 with TRBJ1-5; no clear D. The CDR3 has 15 amino acids. V gave up 3 bases and J gave up 6 bases, with 15 bases separating them. In germline, CDR1 is MNHNS, CDR2 SASEGT. The CDR3, as DNA: TGTGCCAGCAGTGATTGGCAGGACGGTGCTCAGCCCCAGCATTTT. It translates to CASSDWQDGAQPQHF.

At least ten counts were recorded for this clonotype. V usage is TRBV11-2 and J usage is TRBJ2-1; 8 bases are shared with TRBD2. The CDR3 length is 15 residues. Looked up from germline, CDR1 is SGHAT and CDR2 is FQNNGV. The junction had 4 bases not matched to a gene; V was cut back by 3 bases and J by 3 bases. The CDR3: CASSFGLADYNEQFF. The CDR3 DNA reads TGTGCCAGCAGCTTCGGACTAGCCGACTACAATGAGCAGTTCTTC.

This clonotype was found many times. The chain has TRBV29-1 and TRBJ2-5, with 9 bases that match TRBD2. The CDR3 loop spans 12 amino acids. V shed 6 bases, J shed 4 bases, and the junction held 3 bases outside the gene matches. Germline assignment: CDR1 SQVTM and CDR2 ANQGSEA. The CDR3 coding sequence is TGCAGCGTGGGGACTAGCAGAGAGACCCAGTACTTC. Its protein product is CSVGTSRETQYF.

This clonotype was recorded many times. The V and J genes are TRBV9 and TRBJ2-7; weak D call: TRBD2 (5 bases). Trimming cost V 4 bases and J 0 bases, with 11 bases left between them. The CDR3 contains 14 residues. The germline V gene has CDR1 SGDLS and CDR2 YYNGEE. CDR3 amino acids: CASSPWTHSYEQYF. The CDR3 DNA follows: TGTGCCAGCAGCCCATGGACTCACTCCTACGAGCAGTACTTC.

This clonotype was observed many times. The chain couples TRBV4-1 to TRBJ1-2; a weak D match, TRBD1 (6 bases). The CDR3 has 15 amino acids. Germline values: CDR1 MGHRA, CDR2 YSYEKL. V was shortened by 1 base and J by 6 bases, with 15 bases between the two germline ends. As DNA, the CDR3 is TGCGCCAGCAGCCAAGCTTTCAGGGGAGGAGATGGCTACACCTTC. Translation: CASSQAFRGGDGYTF.